This TCR beta chain was documented in a study of cytomegalovirus exposure and HLA in healthy donors (dated by TCRdb to 2017 to 2019). Broadly, across the study: An earlier analysis of approximately 550 of the donors reported 250 to 350 Gb of sequence data and around 120 million unique TCR beta sequences from around 200 million T cells. HLA typing covered class I and class II loci at four-digit resolution. To predict cytomegalovirus infection status, the study brought together high-throughput TCR immunosequencing, statistical association of individual TCRs with disease status, and machine learning. About 300 gigabases of sequencing data and roughly 81 million unique TCR sequences made up an early release that covered 500 to 700 HLA-typed donors. In the later analysis, no new phenotypic data were used to find candidate immune exposures; instead, reliance was placed on TCR beta sequences and their occurrence across donors. Donor age, sex, ethnicity and CMV serostatus were compiled together with the repertoire data. An earlier analysis of several hundred of the donors used high-throughput TCR beta sequencing to judge whether each TCR beta V gene segment behaved as functional or pseudogenic. The aim of the study was to test whether cataloging public T cell receptors could identify signatures of past pathogen exposure. Typing coverage differed by locus: A, B, C, DRB1 and DQB1 were typed in roughly 620-630 donors, DQA1 in 500 to 550, DPA1 in around 600, and DPB1 in approximately 450. Among the approximately 400 genotyped donors, more than 70% belonged to the genetic ancestry cluster associated with self-reported Caucasian donors. Among a few hundred genotyped donors of the cohort, an average of approximately 230,000 unique TCR beta nucleotide sequences were sequenced per donor, roughly 18% of them non-productive. Along with the roughly 700-subject first cohort, a separate validation cohort of over a hundred different subjects was used. Every discovery cohort repertoire had been produced on one sequencing platform. Genome-wide SNP genotypes for about 60% of the roughly 700 donors were used in a later genetic analysis, which treated that subset as a discovery cohort. A later analysis re-examined previously published TCR beta repertoires from several hundred donors and added high-resolution HLA genotyping to investigate patterns of TCR occurrence. A handful of DR-DQ haplotypes were handled as single units for association and clustering because linkage in the cohort was strong. Using immunosequencing, the study profiled T cell repertoires from about 620 subjects and related those repertoires to cytomegalovirus serostatus. General conclusions and limits of the study: Immune exposure information for the cohort was limited to CMV serostatus. In a later analysis, the rate of TCR association differed among HLA loci, with DRB1 alleles having the most associated TCRs and HLA-C alleles having the fewest. In a later genetic analysis, a missense DCLRE1C variant was associated with V-gene and J-gene trimming of TCR beta chains, and the association was replicated in an independent cohort. A later genetic analysis reported fewer N-insertions in productive TCRs among donors in an Asian-associated ancestry cluster than the roughly 720-donor mean. HLA typing was unavailable for some donors at each locus, so association tests used only the typed subset. In the study, 150 to 200 TCR beta chains were listed as associated with cytomegalovirus. Because counts were too low, some 16 rarely observed V segments, including chromosome 9 orphons, were excluded from the earlier analysis of 587 of the donors. A cluster of highly shared sequence variants was judged likely to represent a technical artifact of the sequencing pipeline. Roughly uniform sequencing depth across donors was assumed in presence/absence analyses, although this assumption may not hold. In vitro tests confirmed that a few of the cytomegalovirus-associated TCR beta chains recognize cytomegalovirus antigens. This cohort had only TCR beta chains sequenced, and the lack of alpha or paired-chain data limited which features could be detected. A later analysis found that HLA-associated TCR beta chains were more clonally expanded and had lower generation probabilities than equally common non-associated chains. A further reported finding was that TCR beta sequences accurately predicted the HLA-A and HLA-B alleles for most subjects in the first cohort. Most TCR sequences were seen in very few donors, while some public TCRs were found in many individuals. The authors suggested that the approach could potentially be extended to other disease states and immunological phenotypes. Correlated functional status among segregating V segments might reflect linkage disequilibrium, but an unknown experimental factor could not be ruled out. In a later analysis, some 17,000 TCR beta sequences were associated with specific HLA alleles at a false discovery rate of 0.05. When HLA alleles, especially DR and DQ, strongly co-occurred, attributing TCR associations to individual alleles was difficult. Cytomegalovirus status was reported to be diagnosed by the classifier with high specificity and sensitivity in both the original and validation cohorts. An earlier analysis of around 540 of the donors showed that most TCR beta V segments appeared in productive rearrangements either about 87% or about 30% of the time, which broadly matched IMGT annotations. A later analysis reported that several top co-occurrence clusters appeared linked to parvovirus B19, influenza, CMV and Epstein-Barr virus. Most CMV-associated TCR beta chains appeared to be HLA-restricted in a later analysis, and the HLA associations seemed to be driven largely by CMV exposure.

Comments on this clone: What antigen it recognizes has not been identified.

The cohort comprised 710 or so healthy bone marrow donors. Cohort members were all nominally healthy when sampled, although unrecorded immune exposures were likely present. The donor was CMV seropositive and belonged to the group of more than 250 seropositive cohort members. A peripheral blood sample was provided by each donor, and peripheral blood mononuclear cells were used for TCR beta sequencing. The Qiagen DNeasy Blood Extraction Kit was used to extract genomic DNA from the blood cell samples. Library creation used the immunoSEQ multiplex PCR assay. A mixture of 60 forward primers for TCR Vbeta segments and 13 reverse primers for TCR Jbeta segments was used in the multiplex PCR. The CDR3 region of rearranged TCR beta genes was amplified from genomic DNA with a multiplex PCR assay. The amplified TCR beta libraries were sequenced on the Illumina HiSeq System as 87-base-pair reads. For the original study's pipeline: A later analysis counted around 72 million unique TCR beta chains across the 666 repertoires, and some 11 million of these chains were shared by at least two donors. A nearest-neighbor algorithm error-corrected the raw reads and collapsed the reads into unique sequences, merging closely related sequences to remove PCR and sequencing errors. To assign V, D and J gene segments, CDR3 sequences were aligned to IMGT reference sequences. For a sequence to be retained, at least a six-nucleotide match to both a V gene segment and a J gene segment was required. A rearrangement counted as productive if the CDR3 had no stop codons and remained in frame with V and J, and every other rearrangement counted as non-productive. CDR3 was defined according to IMGT convention as the region running from the second conserved V-encoded cysteine to the conserved J-encoded phenylalanine. The earlier analysis of fewer than 750 of the donors excluded sequences that lacked an unambiguous match to a single V gene segment. In an earlier analysis of some 590 of the donors, V segments were called functional above 56.7% productive rearrangements and were called segregating when the between-donor standard deviation exceeded 5%. To diagnose cytomegalovirus status from the catalog of TCR beta chain sequences, a statistical classification framework was built. V and J gene assignment, in a later analysis, came from comparing TCR nucleotide sequences with IMGT/GENE-DB human TR gene sequences. Using the TCRdist pipeline, a later analysis assigned CDR3 sequences along with most-parsimonious VDJ recombination scenarios. In a later analysis, each TCR beta chain was defined by its CDR3 amino acid sequence together with its V-gene family, and reads lacking a unique V-gene family were excluded. A later analysis removed several hundred highly shared, low-generation-probability nucleotide sequences to deal with suspected cross-contamination and a sequencing artifact. In a later analysis, a clonal expansion index was calculated for each public chain from normalized within-repertoire ranks of inferred template counts. Generation probabilities in a later analysis came from a VDJ recombination model fitted to out-of-frame rearrangements, and those results were checked against IGoR. Hypergeometric tests were used in a later analysis to score TCR-TCR, TCR-HLA and TCR-CMV co-occurrence, with a repertoire-size bias correction applied to the TCR pairs. False discovery rates were estimated in a later analysis by permuting HLA or CMV assignments 20 times. In a later analysis, co-occurring TCRs were grouped using DBSCAN, with TCRdist sequence similarity added in when clustering inside HLA-allele-positive subsets. Repertoires with fewer than 30,000 or more than 120,000 public chains, plus five repertoires with anomalous nucleotide sharing, were excluded from co-occurrence clustering. TCRdb retrieved this table from immuneACCESS and kept in-frame rearrangements only. Not all clones are present; in checked studies, unresolved V genes account for under half, and no reason is known for the remainder. That table supplies the V and J calls and clone size; D and trimming were determined from the DNA. This sample's clone table shows 70,000 to 90,000 clones. The biggest ten clones account for 3.5% to 4.5% of the sample.

The material sequenced was PBMCs. The receptor was isolated from a man aged 18 to 35 in good health and CMV-seropositive.

Read as DNA, the sequence is TGTGCCAGCAGTCCCCTCCCCTCCTACGAGCAGTACTTC. Translated, it reads CASSPLPSYEQYF. The V and J segments used are TRBV27 and TRBJ2-7; the D gene lacks a confident call. CDR1 and CDR2 are drawn from the germline V gene (reference sequence): MNHEY, SMNVEV. The germline ends are 8 bases apart after V is trimmed by 5 bases and J by 0 bases. Its CDR3 holds 13 amino acids, cysteine through phenylalanine. This entry keeps only the CDR3 DNA: 39 bases, framed from base 1.